What follows are 5 T cell receptor beta chains derived from one specimen sequenced in a study of blood T cells in healthy people across ages. The second PCR ran roughly 6 to 11 cycles with a sample-barcoded 5' primer and J-beta primers. Each CDR3 protein is one row after TCRdb ran MiXCR on the 5' RACE reads. The table includes about 1,000,000 distinct CDR3 sequences, 40% to 45% detected once. The sequencing input was blood. All receptors come from a woman aged 55-70 years in good health.

The chain links TRBV10-2 to TRBJ1-1; TRBD1 matches at 8 bases. The CDR3 contains 15 residues. Trimming took 11 bases from V and 2 from J; bases not matched to a gene: 13. Germline V CDR1 and CDR2: WSHSY, SAAADI. The CDR3 DNA is TGCGCCGTAATAGATTCCGGGACAGGAAACACTGAAGCTTTCTTT. Its translation: CAVIDSGTGNTEAFF.

The CDR3 here is CASSESGGSGGLHEKLFF. The CDR3 coding sequence is TGCGCCAGCAGTGAGTCAGGGGGCTCGGGAGGGCTCCATGAAAAACTGTTTTTT. The rearrangement uses TRBV10-2 and TRBJ1-4; 7 nucleotides agree with TRBD1. Per the germline V gene, CDR1 is WSHSY and CDR2 is SAAADI. The CDR3 runs to 18 residues. Unmatched junction bases numbered 13, after V lost 0 bases and J lost 6 bases.

This clonotype was counted a few times. This sequence joins TRBV2 and TRBJ2-7; TRBD1 agrees at 9 bases. Judging by the DNA end, TRBJ2-5 fits better; the J call may be wrong. The germline V gene has CDR1 SNHLY and CDR2 FYNNEI. The CDR3 is 15 amino acids. The CDR3 loop is CASRKGQGGGLTQYF. The CDR3 DNA reads as TGTGCCAGCAGGAAGGGACAGGGAGGGGGATTGACCCAGTACTTC.

The genes are TRBV10-3 and TRBJ2-7; 8 bases match TRBD2. J gave up 6 bases and V 8 bases, and 6 bases lay outside the gene matches. From germline, CDR1 is ENHRY and CDR2 SYGVKD. CDR3 length: 12 amino acids. The CDR3 loop is CAIGPAGVEQYF. CDR3 DNA: TGTGCCATCGGACCAGCGGGAGTCGAGCAGTACTTC.

The CDR3: CSGVGGSAYNEQFF. The CDR3 DNA is TGCAGTGGGGTCGGCGGGAGCGCCTACAATGAGCAGTTCTTC. The V and J genes are TRBV20-1 and TRBJ2-1; 7 bases align to TRBD2. The junction had 8 bases not matched to a gene; V was cut back by 7 bases and J by 2 bases. The CDR3 consists of 14 residues. Germline-derived CDR1 and CDR2 are DFQATT and SNEGSKA (reference sequence).